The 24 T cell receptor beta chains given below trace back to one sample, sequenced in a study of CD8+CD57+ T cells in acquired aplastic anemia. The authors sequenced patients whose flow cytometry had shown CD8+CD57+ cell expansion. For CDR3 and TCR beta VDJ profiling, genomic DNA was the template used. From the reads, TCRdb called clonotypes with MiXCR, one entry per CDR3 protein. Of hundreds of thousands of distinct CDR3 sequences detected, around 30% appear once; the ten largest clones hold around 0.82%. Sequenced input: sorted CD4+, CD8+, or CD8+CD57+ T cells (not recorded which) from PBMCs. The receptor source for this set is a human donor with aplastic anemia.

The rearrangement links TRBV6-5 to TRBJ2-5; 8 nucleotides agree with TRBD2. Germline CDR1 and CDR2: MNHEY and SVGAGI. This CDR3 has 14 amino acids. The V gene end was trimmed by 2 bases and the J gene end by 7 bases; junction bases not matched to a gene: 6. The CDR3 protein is CASSYGLAQGTQYF. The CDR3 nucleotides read TGTGCCAGCAGTTACGGACTAGCTCAGGGGACCCAGTACTTC.

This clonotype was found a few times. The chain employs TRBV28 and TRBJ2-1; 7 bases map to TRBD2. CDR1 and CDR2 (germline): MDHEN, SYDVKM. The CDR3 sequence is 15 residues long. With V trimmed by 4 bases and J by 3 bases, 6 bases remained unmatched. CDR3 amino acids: CASSSWREHYNEQFF. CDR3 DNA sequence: TGTGCCAGCAGTTCCTGGCGGGAGCACTACAATGAGCAGTTCTTC.

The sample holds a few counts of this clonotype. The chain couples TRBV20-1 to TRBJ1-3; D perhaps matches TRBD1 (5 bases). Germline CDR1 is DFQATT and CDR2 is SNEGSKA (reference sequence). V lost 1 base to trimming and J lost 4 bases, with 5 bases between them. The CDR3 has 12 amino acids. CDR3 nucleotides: TGCAGTGCTAGAGGGGGGGGAAACACCATATATTTT. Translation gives CSARGGGNTIYF.

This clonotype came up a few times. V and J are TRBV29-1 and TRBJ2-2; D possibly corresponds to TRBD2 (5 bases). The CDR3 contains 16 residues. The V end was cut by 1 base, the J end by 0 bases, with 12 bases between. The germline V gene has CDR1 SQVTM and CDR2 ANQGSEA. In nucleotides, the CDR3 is TGCAGCGTTGAAGCCGGAGAGGGAACGAACACCGGGGAGCTGTTTTTT. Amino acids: CSVEAGEGTNTGELFF.

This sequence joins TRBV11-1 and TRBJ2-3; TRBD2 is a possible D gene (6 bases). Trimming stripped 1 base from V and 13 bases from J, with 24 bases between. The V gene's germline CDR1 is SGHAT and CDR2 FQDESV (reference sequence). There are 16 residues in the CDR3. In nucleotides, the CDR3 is TGTGCCAGCAGCTTAGGAGTTTCGACTAGGGTGGATGGGGAGTATTTT. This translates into CASSLGVSTRVDGEYF. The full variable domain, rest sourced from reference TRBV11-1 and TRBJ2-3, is EAEVAQSPRYKITEKSQAVAFWCDPISGHATLYWYRQILGQGPELLVQFQDESVVDDSQLPKDRFSAERLKGVDSTLKIQPAELGDSAMYLCASSLGVSTRVDGEYFGPGTRLTVL.

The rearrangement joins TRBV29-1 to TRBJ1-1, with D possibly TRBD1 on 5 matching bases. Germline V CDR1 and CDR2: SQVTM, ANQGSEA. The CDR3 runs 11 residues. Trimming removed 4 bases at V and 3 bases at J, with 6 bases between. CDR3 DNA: TGCAGCGTTGTCAGGGACACTGAAGCTTTCTTT. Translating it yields CSVVRDTEAFF. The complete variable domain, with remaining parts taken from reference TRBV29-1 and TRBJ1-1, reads SAVISQKPSRDICQRGTSLTIQCQVDSQVTMMFWYRQQPGQSLTLIATANQGSEATYESGFVIDKFPISRPNLTFSTLTVSNMSPEDSSIYLCSVVRDTEAFFGQGTRLTVV.

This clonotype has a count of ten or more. The CDR3 region has the DNA TGTGCCAGCAGCATGGACAGGGACAATGAGCAGTTCTTC. Translating it yields CASSMDRDNEQFF. V is TRBV7-3 and J is TRBJ2-1, with 8 bases lining up with TRBD1. The germline V gene has CDR1 SGHTA and CDR2 FQGTGA. This CDR3 comprises 13 residues. J gave up 5 bases and V 5 bases, and 2 bases lay outside the gene matches.

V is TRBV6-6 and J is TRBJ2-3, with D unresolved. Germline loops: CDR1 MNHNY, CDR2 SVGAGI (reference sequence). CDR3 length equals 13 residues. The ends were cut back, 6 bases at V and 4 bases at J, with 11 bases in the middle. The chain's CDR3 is CASSAIPSDTQYF. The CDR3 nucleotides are TGTGCCAGCAGCGCCATCCCCTCAGATACGCAGTATTTT.

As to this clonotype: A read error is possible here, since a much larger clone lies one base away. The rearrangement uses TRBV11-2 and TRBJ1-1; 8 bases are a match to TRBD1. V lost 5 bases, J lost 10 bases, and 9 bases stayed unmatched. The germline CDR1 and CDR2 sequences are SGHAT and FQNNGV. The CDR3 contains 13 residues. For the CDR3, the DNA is TGTGCCAGCAGCAAGACAGGGGCGGCAAGAGCTTTCTTT. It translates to CASSKTGAARAFF.

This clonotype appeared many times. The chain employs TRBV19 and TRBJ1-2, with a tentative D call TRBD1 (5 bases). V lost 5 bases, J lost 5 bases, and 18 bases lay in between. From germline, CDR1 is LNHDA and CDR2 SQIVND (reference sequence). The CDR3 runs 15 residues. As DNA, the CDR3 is TGTGCCAGTAGTGTCAACAGGAATGGTGGGTATGGCTACACCTTC. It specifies CASSVNRNGGYGYTF.

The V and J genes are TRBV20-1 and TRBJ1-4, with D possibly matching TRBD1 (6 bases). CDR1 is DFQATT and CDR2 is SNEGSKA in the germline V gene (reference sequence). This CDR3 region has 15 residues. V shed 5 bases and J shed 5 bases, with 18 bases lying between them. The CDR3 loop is CSAFITGFGNEKLFF. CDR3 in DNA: TGCAGTGCTTTCATTACAGGGTTTGGGAATGAAAAACTGTTTTTT.

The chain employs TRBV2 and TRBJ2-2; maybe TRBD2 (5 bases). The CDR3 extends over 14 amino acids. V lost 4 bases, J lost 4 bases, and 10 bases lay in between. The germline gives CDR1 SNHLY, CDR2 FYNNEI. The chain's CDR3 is CASSAHGSTGELFF. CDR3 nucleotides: TGTGCCAGCAGTGCCCATGGGAGCACCGGGGAGCTGTTTTTT. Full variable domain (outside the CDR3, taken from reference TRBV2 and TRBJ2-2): EPEVTQTPSHQVTQMGQEVILRCVPISNHLYFYWYRQILGQKVEFLVSFYNNEISEKSEIFDDQFSVERPDGSNFTLKIRSTKLEDSAMYFCASSAHGSTGELFFGEGSRLTVL.

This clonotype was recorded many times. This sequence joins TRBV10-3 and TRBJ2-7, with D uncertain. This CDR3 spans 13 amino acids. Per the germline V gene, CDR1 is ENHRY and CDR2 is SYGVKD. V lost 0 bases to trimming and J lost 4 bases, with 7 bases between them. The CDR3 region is CAISESPDYEQYF. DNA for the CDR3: TGTGCCATCAGTGAGTCTCCAGATTACGAGCAGTACTTC.

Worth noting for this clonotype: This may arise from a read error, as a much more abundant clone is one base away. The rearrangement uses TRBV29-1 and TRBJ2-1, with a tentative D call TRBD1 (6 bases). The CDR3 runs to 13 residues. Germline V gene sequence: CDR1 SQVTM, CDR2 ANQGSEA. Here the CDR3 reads CSVDSRTVNEQSF. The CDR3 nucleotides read TGCAGCGTTGATTCCCGGACAGTAAATGAGCAGTCCTTC.

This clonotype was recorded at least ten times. The CDR3 DNA follows: TGTGCCAGTAGTATGACAGGCAACTATGGCTACACCTTC. Translation: CASSMTGNYGYTF. The genes are TRBV19 and TRBJ1-2, with D possibly being TRBD1 (6 bases). The CDR3 contains 13 residues. The V and J ends lost 3 bases and 2 bases respectively, with 7 bases between them. CDR1 and CDR2 (germline): LNHDA, SQIVND (reference sequence).

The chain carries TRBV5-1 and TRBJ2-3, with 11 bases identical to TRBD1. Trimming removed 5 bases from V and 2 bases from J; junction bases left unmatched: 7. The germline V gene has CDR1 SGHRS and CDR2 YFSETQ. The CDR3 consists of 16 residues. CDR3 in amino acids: CASSGQGARDTDTQYF. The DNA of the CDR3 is TGCGCCAGCAGTGGACAGGGGGCGCGCGACACAGATACGCAGTATTTT.

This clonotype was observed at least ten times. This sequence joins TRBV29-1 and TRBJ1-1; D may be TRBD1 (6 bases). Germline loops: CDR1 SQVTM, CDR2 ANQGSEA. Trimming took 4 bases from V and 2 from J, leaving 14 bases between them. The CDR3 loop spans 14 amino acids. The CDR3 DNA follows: TGCAGCGTTGGGGGGGGGGGGCGAAACACTGAAGCTTTCTTT. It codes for CSVGGGGRNTEAFF. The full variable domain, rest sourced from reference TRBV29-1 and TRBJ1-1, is SAVISQKPSRDICQRGTSLTIQCQVDSQVTMMFWYRQQPGQSLTLIATANQGSEATYESGFVIDKFPISRPNLTFSTLTVSNMSPEDSSIYLCSVGGGGRNTEAFFGQGTRLTVV.

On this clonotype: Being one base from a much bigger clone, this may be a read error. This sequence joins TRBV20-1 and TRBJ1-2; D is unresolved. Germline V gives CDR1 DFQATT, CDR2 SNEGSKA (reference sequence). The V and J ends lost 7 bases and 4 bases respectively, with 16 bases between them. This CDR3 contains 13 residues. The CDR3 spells CSDPSSGFYGYTF. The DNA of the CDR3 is TGCAGTGATCCGAGCAGTGGCTTCTATGGCTACACCTTC.

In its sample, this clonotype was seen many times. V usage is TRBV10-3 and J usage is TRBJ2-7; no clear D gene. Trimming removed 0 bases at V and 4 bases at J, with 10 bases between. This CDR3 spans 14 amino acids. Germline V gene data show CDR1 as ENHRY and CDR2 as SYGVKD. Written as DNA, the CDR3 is TGTGCCATCAGTGAGTCAGCAGTCCTGTACGAGCAGTACTTC. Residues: CAISESAVLYEQYF.

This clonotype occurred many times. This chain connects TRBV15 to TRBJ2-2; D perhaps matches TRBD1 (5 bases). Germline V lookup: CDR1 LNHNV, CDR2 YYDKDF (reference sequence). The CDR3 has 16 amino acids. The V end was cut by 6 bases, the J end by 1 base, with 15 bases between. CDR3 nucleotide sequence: TGTGCCACCAGTAAAGGGGTGTTGATGAACACCGGGGAGCTGTTTTTT. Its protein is CATSKGVLMNTGELFF.

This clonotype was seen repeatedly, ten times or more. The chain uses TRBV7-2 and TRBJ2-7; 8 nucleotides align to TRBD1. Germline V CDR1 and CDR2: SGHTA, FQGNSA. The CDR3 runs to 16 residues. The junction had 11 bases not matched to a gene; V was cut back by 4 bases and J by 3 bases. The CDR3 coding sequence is TGTGCCAGCAGCTCAAGACAGGGGTCACGACTCTACGAGCAGTACTTC. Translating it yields CASSSRQGSRLYEQYF.

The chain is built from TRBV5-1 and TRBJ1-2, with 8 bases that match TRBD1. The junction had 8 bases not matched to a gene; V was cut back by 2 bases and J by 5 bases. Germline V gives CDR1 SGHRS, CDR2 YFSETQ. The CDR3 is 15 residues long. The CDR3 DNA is TGCGCCAGCAGCTTACAGGGACAGGCCCTTTATGGCTACACCTTC. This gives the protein CASSLQGQALYGYTF.

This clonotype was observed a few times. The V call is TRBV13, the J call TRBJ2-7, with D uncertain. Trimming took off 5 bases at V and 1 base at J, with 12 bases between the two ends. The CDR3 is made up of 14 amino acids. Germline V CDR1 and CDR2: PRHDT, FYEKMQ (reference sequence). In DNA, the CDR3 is TGTGCCAGCAGCAATCCGACGGTTTCCTACGAGCAGTACTTC. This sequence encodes CASSNPTVSYEQYF.

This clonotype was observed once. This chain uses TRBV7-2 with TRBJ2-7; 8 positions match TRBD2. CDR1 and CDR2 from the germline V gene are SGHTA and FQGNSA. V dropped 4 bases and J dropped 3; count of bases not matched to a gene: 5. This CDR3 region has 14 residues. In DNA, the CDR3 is TGTGCCAGCAGCTCGGGGGGGGGCTACTACGAGCAGTACTTC. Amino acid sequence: CASSSGGGYYEQYF. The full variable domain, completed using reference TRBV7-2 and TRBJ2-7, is GAGVSQSPSNKVTEKGKDVELRCDPISGHTALYWYRQSLGQGLEFLIYFQGNSAPDKSGLPSDRFSAERTGGSVSTLTIQRTQQEDSAVYLCASSSGGGYYEQYFGPGTRLTVT.